The sample holds one count of the clone carrying this T cell receptor (beta chain). The germline V gene has CDR1 SGHTA and CDR2 FQGNSA. The length of the CDR3 is 13 residues. V was pared by 1 base and J by 7 bases, with 8 bases between. These data are taken from a study of CD8 T cells in Susac syndrome. With random hexamers, reverse transcription was performed on roughly 0.45 to 1 ug of RNA. TCRdb reanalysed the immunoSEQ multiplex PCR reads using MiXCR and keeps one entry per CDR3 protein. The sample has 180,000 or so distinct CDR3 sequences; roughly 95% are singletons. The V gene is TRBV7-2, the J gene TRBJ1-5; possibly TRBD1 for D (6 bases). The sequencing sample was made of CD4+ T cells from PBMCs. The receptor's source is a human donor in good health. For the CDR3, the DNA is TGTGCCAGCAGCTTAGTGCAGGGGCAGCCCCAGCATTTT. Its protein product is CASSLVQGQPQHF.